Listed here are 11 T cell receptor beta chains from one sample, sequenced in a study of cytomegalovirus exposure and HLA in healthy donors. The assay was immunoSEQ multiplex PCR, and TCRdb's table has in-frame clones only and misses some. The sample comprises about 66,000 clones, around 97% of which are singletons, and under 2% rests with the top ten. Sequencing was done on a sample of PBMCs. These receptors all come from a young woman in good health and CMV-seropositive.

In its sample, this clone was seen once. V is TRBV19 and J is TRBJ2-6, with 7 positions matching TRBD1. Per germline, CDR1 LNHDA and CDR2 SQIVND (reference sequence). This CDR3 is built from 18 residues. V trimming: 6 bases; J trimming: 0 bases; junction bases outside the gene matches: 11. The CDR3 DNA reads as TGTGCCAGTAGGGCAGGGGGAAATCGACCCTCTGGGGCCAACGTCCTGACTTTC. Amino acid sequence: CASRAGGNRPSGANVLTF.

The V gene is TRBV4-2, the J gene TRBJ2-7; 11 positions agree with TRBD2. V lost 3 bases to trimming and J lost 2 bases; unmatched junction nucleotides: 3. Germline V CDR1 and CDR2: LGHNA, YNFKEQ. The CDR3 is 15 residues long. The CDR3, as DNA: TGTGCCAGCAGCCAGGGGGGACTAGCGGCCTACGAGCAGTACTTC. Residues: CASSQGGLAAYEQYF.

The chain uses TRBV30 and TRBJ1-2; 7 bases align to TRBD1. Germline assignment: CDR1 GTSNPN and CDR2 SVGIG (reference sequence). V trimming: 4 bases; J trimming: 8 bases; junction bases outside the gene matches: 7. The CDR3 loop spans 12 amino acids. The chain's CDR3 is CAWTGTDGGYTF. The CDR3 DNA is TGTGCCTGGACCGGGACAGATGGCGGCTACACCTTC.

The rearrangement joins TRBV2 to TRBJ2-6; no clear D. The CDR3 loop spans 14 amino acids. Germline assignment: CDR1 SNHLY and CDR2 FYNNEI. Trimming shortened V by 11 bases and J by 0 bases, and 11 bases separated the two germline ends. The CDR3 region has the DNA TGTGCCTCAATGGAGATCTCTGGGGCCAACGTCCTGACTTTC. This codes for CASMEISGANVLTF.

The chain is built from TRBV7-9 and TRBJ1-1; tentatively, D is TRBD1 (5 bases). V lost 5 bases, J lost 4 bases, and 11 bases lay in between. CDR3 length equals 13 residues. CDR1 is SEHNR and CDR2 is FQNEAQ in the germline V gene (reference sequence). The CDR3 loop reads CASSAGGGTEAFF. The CDR3 DNA follows: TGTGCCAGCAGCGCCGGGGGGGGCACTGAAGCTTTCTTT.

This chain uses TRBV6-5 with TRBJ2-7, with a possible D match to TRBD1 (5 bases). V gave up 5 bases and J gave up 2 bases, with 16 bases separating them. Germline V gene data show CDR1 as MNHEY and CDR2 as SVGAGI. The CDR3 loop spans 15 amino acids. CDR3 sequence: CASSHDPGQAYEQYF. DNA for the CDR3: TGTGCCAGCAGTCACGACCCCGGACAAGCCTACGAGCAGTACTTC.

The V gene is TRBV27, the J gene TRBJ2-7; the D gene is possibly TRBD2 (7 bases). Trimming cost V 8 bases and J 6 bases, with 26 bases left between them. The CDR3 consists of 16 residues. Germline CDR1 MNHEY, CDR2 SMNVEV (reference sequence). DNA of the CDR3: TGTGCCAGCCGACGAGGGGAGGGGGTGAGCGGTGGCGAGCAGTACTTC. It translates to CASRRGEGVSGGEQYF.

The V and J genes are TRBV28 and TRBJ2-7; D remains ambiguous. V was trimmed by 5 bases and J by 3 bases, leaving 14 bases between them. This CDR3 comprises 14 residues. The V gene's germline CDR1 is MDHEN and CDR2 SYDVKM. The CDR3 sequence is CASSRDLVGYEQYF. CDR3 DNA sequence: TGTGCCAGCAGTCGCGACTTGGTGGGCTACGAGCAGTACTTC. Full variable domain (outside the CDR3, taken from reference TRBV28 and TRBJ2-7): DVKVTQSSRYLVKRTGEKVFLECVQDMDHENMFWYRQDPGLGLRLIYFSYDVKMKEKGDIPEGYSVSREKKERFSLILESASTNQTSMYLCASSRDLVGYEQYFGPGTRLTVT.

This sequence joins TRBV10-2 and TRBJ2-1, with D possibly matching TRBD1 (5 bases). The CDR3 contains 12 residues. Germline V CDR1 and CDR2: WSHSY, SAAADI. V was cut by 7 bases and J by 7 bases, with 11 bases left in between. The DNA for the CDR3 is TGCGCCAGCACCAAGGGGATAAATGAGCAGTTCTTC. It yields the protein CASTKGINEQFF.

As concerns this clone: At one of its ends the junction is not consistent with the germline gene, which may arise from a read error. This chain links TRBV7-3 with TRBJ2-3, with TRBD2 identical over 8 bases. This CDR3 region has 18 residues. CDR1 and CDR2 from the germline V gene are SGHTA and FQGTGA. The CDR3 here is CASSLRGSGGWEGDTQYF. DNA of the CDR3: TGTGCCAGCAGTTTAAGGGGAAGCGGGGGTTGGGAGGGAGATACGCAGTATTTT.

The chain combines TRBV28 with TRBJ1-5, with unresolved D. V was trimmed by 3 bases and J by 6 bases, leaving 9 bases between them. This CDR3 has 13 residues. Germline-derived CDR1 and CDR2 are MDHEN and SYDVKM. The CDR3 DNA is TGTGCCAGCAGTTTGTATGGAGGTCAGCCCCAGCATTTT. This gives the protein CASSLYGGQPQHF.